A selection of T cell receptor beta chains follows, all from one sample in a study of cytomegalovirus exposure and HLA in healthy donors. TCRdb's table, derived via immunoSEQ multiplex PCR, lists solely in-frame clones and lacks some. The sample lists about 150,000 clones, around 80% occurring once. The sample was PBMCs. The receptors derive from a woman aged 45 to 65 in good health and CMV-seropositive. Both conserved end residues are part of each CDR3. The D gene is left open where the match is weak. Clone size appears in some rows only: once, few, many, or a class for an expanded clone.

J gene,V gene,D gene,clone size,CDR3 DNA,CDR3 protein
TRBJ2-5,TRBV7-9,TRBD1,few,TGTGCCAGCAGCTTAGACCGAGGGACAGGGCCTTACCAAGAGACCCAGTACTTC,CASSLDRGTGPYQETQYF
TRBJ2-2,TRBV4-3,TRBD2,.,TGCGCCAGCAGCCAAGTTCGGGAGGACACCGGGGAGCTGTTTTTT,CASSQVREDTGELFF
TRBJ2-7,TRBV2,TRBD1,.,TGTGCCAGCTGCTTACTCGGGACAGGGGGCGACGAGCAGTACTTC,CASCLLGTGGDEQYF
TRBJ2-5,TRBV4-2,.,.,TGTGCCAGCAGCCAACCCAATACAGGAGAACAAGAGACCCAGTACTTC,CASSQPNTGEQETQYF
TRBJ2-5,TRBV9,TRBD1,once,TGTGCCAGCAGCATAGAGGGGGCGAGGGAGACCCAGTACTTC,CASSIEGARETQYF
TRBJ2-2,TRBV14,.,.,TGTGCCAGCAGCTTCTATGGCACCGGGGAGCTGTTTTTT,CASSFYGTGELFF
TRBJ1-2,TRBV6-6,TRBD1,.,TGTGCCAGCAGATTGACAGGGGGCGATGGCTACACCTTC,CASRLTGGDGYTF
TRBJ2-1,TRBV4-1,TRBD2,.,TGCGCCAGCAGCCCGGCCGCGGGACTAGCGGAATACAATGAGCAGTTCTTC,CASSPAAGLAEYNEQFF
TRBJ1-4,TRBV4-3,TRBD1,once,TGCGCCAGCAGCCAAGATCGGGGACAGAATGAAAAACTGTTTTTT,CASSQDRGQNEKLFF
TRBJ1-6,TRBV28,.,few,TGTGCCAGCCAGAGAGGCGGGTTGGGATCACCCCTCCACTTT,CASQRGGLGSPLHF
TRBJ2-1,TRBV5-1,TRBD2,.,TGCGCCAGCAGCTCCGTAGCGGGAGGGCCTCATAATGAGCAGTTCTTC,CASSSVAGGPHNEQFF
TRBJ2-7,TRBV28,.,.,TGTGCCAGCAGTTCTGTCCTATACGAGCAGTACTTC,CASSSVLYEQYF
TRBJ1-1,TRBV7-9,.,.,TGTGCCAGCAGCTCACGGGGATTGGGTGAAGCTTTCTTT,CASSSRGLGEAFF
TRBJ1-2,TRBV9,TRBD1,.,TGTGCCAGCAGCCCGAGCGCCGGACAGGCGCCCTATGGCTACACCTTC,CASSPSAGQAPYGYTF
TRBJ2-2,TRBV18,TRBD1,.,TGTGCCAGCTCATCGGACAGGGCCATCAGGGAGCTGTTTTTT,CASSSDRAIRELFF